This entry lists 19 T cell receptor beta chains sequenced from one sample in a study of metastatic and nonmetastatic thyroid tumors. Nobody among the patients had been given any treatment before thyroid surgery. TCRdb reanalyzed the PCR reads via MiXCR. The table records about 42,000 clones, 12% of them present only once. The sample taken for sequencing was blood. These receptors were taken from a male donor with papillary thyroid cancer or a benign thyroid nodule (not recorded which). Some clones in this sample may be carry-over from other donors' samples.

This clone was detected ten times or more. The V call is TRBV19, the J call TRBJ2-3, with unresolved D. The CDR3 runs to 11 residues. With 1 base removed from V and 11 bases from J, the gap between germline ends came to 7 bases. Germline CDR1 reads LNHDA; CDR2 reads SQIVND (reference sequence). CDR3 region: CASSIGERQYF. In DNA form, the CDR3 reads TGTGCCAGTAGTATAGGAGAAAGGCAGTATTTT.

This clone was found many times. The chain has TRBV24-1 and TRBJ2-2; D possibly corresponds to TRBD2 (6 bases). CDR3 size: 13 residues. V was shortened by 10 bases and J by 2 bases, with 10 bases between the two germline ends. Germline CDR1 and CDR2: KGHDR and SFDVKD. CDR3 bases: TGTGCCACGAAGGCGGGAAACACCGGGGAGCTGTTTTTT. It codes for CATKAGNTGELFF.

This clone occurred many times. V gene TRBV28 combines with J gene TRBJ2-5; 7 nucleotides align to TRBD1. Germline values: CDR1 MDHEN, CDR2 SYDVKM. Unmatched junction bases numbered 12, after V lost 8 bases and J lost 0 bases. CDR3 length: 16 residues. The CDR3 sequence is CASPPVGQKYQETQYF. DNA for the CDR3: TGTGCCAGCCCTCCTGTGGGACAGAAGTACCAAGAGACCCAGTACTTC.

This clone occurred many times. The J gene is TRBJ2-7, the V gene TRBV12-3 or TRBV12-4, with 11 bases lining up with TRBD1. V gave up 5 bases and J gave up 2 bases; unmatched junction bases: 8. The CDR3 totals 16 residues. The chain's CDR3 is CASSPITGQGAYEQYF. The CDR3 nucleotides are TGTGCCAGCAGTCCAATCACGGGACAGGGGGCCTACGAGCAGTACTTC.

Turning to this clone: This may be a read error: a much more frequent sequence differs by one nucleotide. This chain links TRBV7-9 with TRBJ2-7; D perhaps matches TRBD1 (6 bases). Germline V gives CDR1 SEHNR, CDR2 FQNEAQ (reference sequence). This CDR3 region has 14 residues. In DNA, the CDR3 is TGTGCCAGCAGCCCCGGACAGCCTTCCTACGAGCGGTACTTC. This encodes CASSPGQPSYERYF.

This clone came up many times. The chain carries TRBV6-1 and TRBJ2-6; tentatively, D is TRBD1 (5 bases). The germline V gene encodes CDR1 MNHNS and CDR2 SASEGT. V was pared by 5 bases and J by 0 bases, with 11 bases between. The CDR3 runs to 16 residues. The CDR3: CASSPRVGSGANVLTF. The CDR3 nucleotides are TGTGCCAGCAGTCCCAGGGTTGGCTCTGGGGCCAACGTCCTGACTTTC.

Ten or more counts support this clone. The chain couples TRBV14 to TRBJ2-3; TRBD2 might be the D (6 bases). Between the trimmed V and J ends, which lost 3 bases and 7 bases, there was a span of 8 bases. The CDR3 runs to 12 residues. Germline lookup yields CDR1 SGHDN and CDR2 FVKESK. The CDR3 loop reads CASSQGLNTQYF. DNA for the CDR3: TGTGCCAGCAGCCAGGGACTGAATACGCAGTATTTT.

The V gene is TRBV3-1, the J gene TRBJ2-7; D uncertain. The V and J ends lost 0 bases and 6 bases respectively, with 12 bases between them. In germline, CDR1 is LGHDT, CDR2 YNNKEL (reference sequence). This CDR3 spans 14 amino acids. CDR3 in amino acids: CASSQDSSVLEQYF. CDR3 DNA sequence: TGTGCCAGCAGCCAAGATTCCAGCGTCCTCGAGCAGTACTTC.

Relative to its sample, this clone is medium-sized. The V call is TRBV28, the J call TRBJ2-7; 7 bases fit TRBD2. CDR3 size: 13 residues. V dropped 3 bases and J dropped 3; count of bases not matched to a gene: 2. The germline V gene encodes CDR1 MDHEN and CDR2 SYDVKM. CDR3 residues: CASSFTGGYEQYF. For the CDR3, the DNA is TGTGCCAGCAGTTTTACGGGGGGCTACGAGCAGTACTTC.

This clone was found many times. V is TRBV11-3 and J is TRBJ2-7, with D perhaps matching TRBD1 (6 bases). This CDR3 has 13 amino acids. V shed 3 bases and J shed 0 bases, with 6 bases lying between them. The germline CDR1 and CDR2 sequences are SGHNT and YENEEA. As DNA, the CDR3 is TGTGCCAGCAGCTTGGACAGCTCCTACGAGCAGTACTTC. Translation gives CASSLDSSYEQYF.

In its sample, this clone was seen many times. This rearrangement joins TRBV12-3 or TRBV12-4 to TRBJ2-3; D not certain. V lost 6 bases and J 7 bases, leaving 14 bases between the germline ends. The CDR3 totals 13 residues. Here the CDR3 reads CASSDGLGYTQYF. The CDR3 nucleotides read TGTGCCAGCAGCGACGGATTGGGGTATACGCAGTATTTT.

In nucleotides, the CDR3 is TGCAGTGCCCCCGGGAACTCCTACGAGCAGTACTTC. Amino acids: CSAPGNSYEQYF. The chain combines TRBV20-1 with TRBJ2-7; perhaps TRBD2 as D (5 bases). The CDR3 consists of 12 residues. Trimming shortened V by 6 bases and J by 0 bases, and 9 bases separated the two germline ends. Germline CDR1 is DFQATT and CDR2 is SNEGSKA (reference sequence).

This clone has at least ten counts. The V gene is TRBV6-4, the J gene TRBJ2-3; unclear D gene. The germline V and J ends were trimmed by 6 bases and 6 bases, with 7 bases remaining between them. The CDR3 spans 11 residues. Germline V lookup: CDR1 MRHNA, CDR2 SNTAGT. The CDR3 DNA is TGTGCCAGCAGGCGCCTTGATACGCAGTATTTT. It translates to CASRRLDTQYF.

This clone came up many times. This chain links TRBV20-1 with TRBJ1-2, with 9 positions matching TRBD1. The germline gives CDR1 DFQATT, CDR2 SNEGSKA (reference sequence). CDR3 length: 14 residues. V dropped 4 bases and J dropped 1; count of bases not matched to a gene: 4. CDR3 residues: CSANRDRDNYGYTF. The CDR3 region has the DNA TGCAGTGCTAACCGGGACAGGGATAACTATGGCTACACCTTC.

V is TRBV5-1 and J is TRBJ1-2, with D possibly TRBD1 on 5 matching bases. CDR3 length equals 11 residues. V shed 3 bases and J shed 10 bases, with 10 bases lying between them. Looked up from germline, CDR1 is SGHRS and CDR2 is YFSETQ. The CDR3 loop reads CASSSWGNYTF. CDR3 coding DNA: TGCGCCAGCAGCTCATGGGGGAACTACACCTTC.

The sample holds many counts of this clone. The CDR3 spells CASSPEGGYGYTF. The CDR3 DNA is TGCGCCAGCAGCCCAGAGGGGGGTTATGGCTACACCTTC. The V call is TRBV4-3, the J call TRBJ1-2, with a possible D match to TRBD1 (6 bases). The CDR3 extends over 13 amino acids. Germline V gene sequence: CDR1 LGHNA, CDR2 YSLEER. Trimming stripped 4 bases from V and 5 bases from J, with 11 bases between.

The chain links TRBV20-1 to TRBJ2-1, with a possible D match to TRBD2 (5 bases). CDR3 length: 14 residues. Germline V gene data show CDR1 as DFQATT and CDR2 as SNEGSKA (reference sequence). Trimming took 3 bases from V and 0 from J, leaving 9 bases between them. This chain's CDR3 is CSARDLSSYNEQFF. Written as DNA, the CDR3 is TGCAGTGCTAGGGACTTGAGCTCCTACAATGAGCAGTTCTTC.

A few counts support this clone. This may come from a read error, since a much larger clone is one base off. The identical CDR3 is also encoded by other nucleotide sequences in the sample. This sequence joins TRBV29-1 and TRBJ1-5; D ambiguous. Germline assignment: CDR1 SQVTM and CDR2 ANQGSEA. The CDR3 spans 12 residues. V lost 7 bases to trimming and J lost 1 base, with 8 bases between them. Written as DNA, the CDR3 is TGCAGCGCCTCCGGGAGCAATCAGCCCCAGCATTTT. As protein: CSASGSNQPQHF.

The chain is built from TRBV18 and TRBJ1-2; TRBD1 matches at 7 bases. This CDR3 contains 14 residues. Trimming at V came to 3 bases and at J to 3 bases, leaving 4 bases not matched to a gene. Germline CDR1 KGHSH, CDR2 LQKENI. CDR3: CASSPLDRDYGYTF. The CDR3 DNA reads as TGTGCCAGCTCACCGTTAGACAGGGACTATGGCTACACCTTC.